The 6 T cell receptor beta chains below were found in one sample sequenced in a study of blood T cell repertoires in COVID-19. Assay used: immunoSEQ multiplex PCR; TCRdb lists only in-frame clones, some missing. The repertoire includes 270,000 or so clones, approximately 84% of them detected once, and roughly 1.5% sits in the top ten. Sequenced: peripheral blood. The receptors were gathered from a human donor with COVID-19, enrolled during active disease. The donor label of this sample is uncertain.

The chain joins TRBV30 to TRBJ1-2; D may be TRBD1 (5 bases). Germline-derived CDR1 and CDR2 are GTSNPN and SVGIG (reference sequence). This CDR3 has 13 residues. Deletions cut 1 base from V and 3 bases from J, with 9 bases between. The CDR3 DNA reads as TGTGCCTGGAGTGAGGGGTTTGACTATGGCTACACCTTC. The encoded protein is CAWSEGFDYGYTF. The full variable domain, with the rest looked up from reference TRBV30 and TRBJ1-2, is SQTIHQWPATLVQPVGSPLSLECTVEGTSNPNLYWYRQAAGRGLQLLFYSVGIGQISSEVPQNLSASRPQDRQFILSSKKLLLSDSGFYLCAWSEGFDYGYTFGSGTRLTVV.

V usage is TRBV9 and J usage is TRBJ1-5, with no clear D. Between the trimmed V and J ends, which lost 3 bases and 3 bases, there was a span of 10 bases. This CDR3 has 14 amino acids. Germline CDR1 reads SGDLS; CDR2 reads YYNGEE. CDR3 coding DNA: TGTGCCAGCAGCGGTCACGGGGTCAATCAGCCCCAGCATTTT. This encodes CASSGHGVNQPQHF.

This clone showed up just once. The chain recombines TRBV19 with TRBJ2-2; 8 positions agree with TRBD2. Germline V gene lookup returns CDR1 LNHDA and CDR2 SQIVND (reference sequence). The CDR3 contains 15 residues. The ends lost 6 bases at V and 0 bases at J; junction bases unmatched: 3. For the CDR3, the DNA is TGTGCCAGTAGCTTGGGACTAGCGAACACCGGGGAGCTGTTTTTT. This codes for CASSLGLANTGELFF.

This clone was observed a single time. The rearrangement links TRBV27 to TRBJ2-5, with 12 positions matching TRBD2. The V segment lost 5 bases and the J segment 5 bases; nucleotides outside the gene matches: 6. The length of the CDR3 is 15 residues. Germline lookup yields CDR1 MNHEY and CDR2 SMNVEV (reference sequence). CDR3 bases: TGTGCCAGCAGTACCCCTCTAGCGGGAGGGGAGACCCAGTACTTC. Translated: CASSTPLAGGETQYF.

This rearrangement joins TRBV20-1 to TRBJ2-7; D is possibly TRBD1 (5 bases). The germline V gene encodes CDR1 DFQATT and CDR2 SNEGSKA (reference sequence). The CDR3 length is 11 residues. Trimming took off 5 bases at V and 4 bases at J, with 9 bases between the two ends. CDR3 amino acids: CSAGAEYEQYF. In nucleotides, the CDR3 is TGCAGTGCTGGGGCAGAATACGAGCAGTACTTC.

V is TRBV9 and J is TRBJ2-1; TRBD2 matches 9 bases. The CDR3 consists of 15 residues. With V trimmed by 0 bases and J by 10 bases, 8 bases remained unmatched. The germline CDR1 and CDR2 sequences are SGDLS and YYNGEE. The DNA for the CDR3 is TGTGCCAGCAGCGTAGGCGGGACTAGCTTTCAAGAGCAGTTCTTC. Translation: CASSVGGTSFQEQFF.